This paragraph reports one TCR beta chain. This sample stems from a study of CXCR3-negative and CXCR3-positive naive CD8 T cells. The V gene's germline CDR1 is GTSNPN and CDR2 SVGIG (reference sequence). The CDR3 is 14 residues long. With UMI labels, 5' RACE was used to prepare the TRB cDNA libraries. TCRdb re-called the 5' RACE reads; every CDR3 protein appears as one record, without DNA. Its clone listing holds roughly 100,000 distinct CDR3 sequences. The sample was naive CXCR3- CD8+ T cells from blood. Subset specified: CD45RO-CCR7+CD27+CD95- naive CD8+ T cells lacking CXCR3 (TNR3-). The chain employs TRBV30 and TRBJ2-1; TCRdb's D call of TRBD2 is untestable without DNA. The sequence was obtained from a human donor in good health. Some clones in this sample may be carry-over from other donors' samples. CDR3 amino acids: CAWSLARGGDEQFF.